What follows are 16 T cell receptor beta chains derived from one specimen sequenced in a study of T cells in Graves' hyperthyroidism and ophthalmopathy. Amplification of TCR beta CDR3 regions was performed using RNA transcripts as template. RT-PCR in the first round (using the HTBI primer set) targeted the TCR CDR3. TCRdb re-called the multiplex PCR reads with MiXCR, one entry per CDR3 protein. Seen here are about 500,000 distinct CDR3 sequences, 15% to 20% observed once, and the top ten hold 25% to 30%. What was sequenced was blood. The receptors were gathered from a woman aged 30 to 39 with Graves' ophthalmopathy.

Worth noting for this clonotype: A read error may account for a junction end that differs from germline. The chain carries TRBV29-1 and TRBJ1-1; D not resolved. CDR3 length: 12 amino acids. Germline V lookup: CDR1 SQVTM, CDR2 ANQGSEA. In DNA form, the CDR3 reads TGCAGCGTTGATTACAGCAACATTGAAGCTTTCTTT. This gives the protein CSVDYSNIEAFF.

The chain employs TRBV2 and TRBJ1-2; no reliable D call. From germline, CDR1 is SNHLY and CDR2 FYNNEI. V lost 3 bases and J lost 6, with 14 bases in between. The CDR3 runs to 14 residues. In DNA form, the CDR3 reads TGTGCCAGCAGTGACGCATGGACCGCGGATGGCTACACCTTC. This encodes CASSDAWTADGYTF. The full variable domain, in which reference TRBV2 and TRBJ1-2 provide the parts outside the CDR3, is EPEVTQTPSHQVTQMGQEVILRCVPISNHLYFYWYRQILGQKVEFLVSFYNNEISEKSEIFDDQFSVERPDGSNFTLKIRSTKLEDSAMYFCASSDAWTADGYTFGSGTRLTVV.

This clonotype was detected ten times or more. The rearrangement uses TRBV24-1 and TRBJ2-5; D may be TRBD1 or TRBD2 (5 bases each). CDR1 and CDR2 from the germline V gene are KGHDR and SFDVKD. This CDR3 region has 16 residues. Trimming stripped 0 bases from V and 4 bases from J, with 14 bases between. Here the CDR3 DNA reads TGTGCCACCAGTGATTTGTACCTGGGTGGGACAGAGACCCAGTACTTC. Protein: CATSDLYLGGTETQYF.

In its sample, this clonotype was seen many times. The V gene is TRBV6-1, the J gene TRBJ2-3; 13 bases align to TRBD2. In germline, CDR1 is MNHNS, CDR2 SASEGT. The CDR3 is 16 amino acids. V was clipped by 6 bases and J by 3 bases; unmatched bases: 6. CDR3 amino acids: CASRPGLAGATDTQYF. The CDR3 DNA reads TGTGCCAGCAGGCCCGGACTAGCGGGAGCTACAGATACGCAGTATTTT.

This clonotype has just a few counts. The CDR3 here is CATSDQGLAGSSEKNEQFF. The CDR3 DNA sequence: TGTGCCACCAGTGACCAGGGACTAGCGGGGAGTTCGGAAAAAAATGAGCAGTTCTTC. J is TRBJ2-1 and V is TRBV24-1; TRBD2 matches at 13 bases. Trimming removed 4 bases from V and 7 bases from J; junction bases left unmatched: 15. Germline CDR1 and CDR2: KGHDR and SFDVKD. The CDR3 sequence is 19 residues long.

The rearrangement uses TRBV12-5 and TRBJ2-7; tentatively, D is TRBD1 or TRBD2 (7 bases each). The CDR3 is 16 residues long. Looked up from germline, CDR1 is LGHNT and CDR2 is FRNRAP. V was trimmed by 3 bases and J by 3 bases, leaving 18 bases between them. DNA of the CDR3: TGTGCTAGTGGTTTTGGACAGGCCGGACTAGTCTACGAGCAGTACTTC. Its protein product is CASGFGQAGLVYEQYF.

This chain connects TRBV6-2 or TRBV6-3 to TRBJ2-5, with D possibly matching TRBD2 (5 bases). There are 17 residues in the CDR3. CDR1 is MNHEY and CDR2 is SVGEGT in the germline V gene. V gave up 6 bases and J gave up 2 bases, with 22 bases separating them. CDR3 loop: CASRNSLGESNQETQYF. CDR3 nucleotide sequence: TGTGCCAGCAGGAACTCCCTTGGGGAGTCCAATCAAGAGACCCAGTACTTC.

CDR3 sequence (DNA): TGTGCCATCAGTACGACAGGGACATTCGAGCAGTACTTC. Translating gives CAISTTGTFEQYF. The chain is built from TRBV10-3 and TRBJ2-7, with 7 positions matching TRBD1. V lost 5 bases and J lost 6; bases outside the gene matches: 7. The germline gives CDR1 ENHRY, CDR2 SYGVKD. This CDR3 region has 13 residues.

The chain uses TRBV19 and TRBJ2-1; TRBD2 aligns across 8 bases. Trimming at V came to 3 bases and at J to 9 bases, leaving 4 bases not matched to a gene. Germline-derived CDR1 and CDR2 are LNHDA and SQIVND (reference sequence). The CDR3 runs to 13 residues. The CDR3, as DNA: TGTGCCAGTAGTATTCCCACTAGCGGTGAGCAGTTCTTC. This encodes CASSIPTSGEQFF.

This clonotype was found many times. This chain uses TRBV18 with TRBJ2-7; perhaps TRBD1 as D (5 bases). Germline CDR1 KGHSH, CDR2 LQKENI. Trimming removed 3 bases at V and 6 bases at J, with 9 bases between. This CDR3 region has 12 residues. CDR3 region: CASSPGPSEQYF. DNA of the CDR3: TGTGCCAGCTCACCGGGGCCTAGCGAGCAGTACTTC.

There are many counts of this clonotype. The gene calls are TRBV6-5 and TRBJ2-7; tentative D call: TRBD1 (5 bases). The CDR3 sequence is 15 residues long. With 2 bases removed from V and 2 bases from J, the gap between germline ends came to 13 bases. Germline CDR1 and CDR2: MNHEY and SVGAGI. CDR3 sequence: CASSYGIGATYEQYF. The CDR3, as DNA: TGTGCCAGCAGTTACGGAATAGGGGCCACCTACGAGCAGTACTTC.

This clonotype was found many times. The rearrangement links TRBV27 to TRBJ2-1, with unresolved D. This CDR3 has 13 amino acids. The V gene's germline CDR1 is MNHEY and CDR2 SMNVEV (reference sequence). The V end lost 1 base, the J end lost 8 bases, and 9 bases lay between the germline ends. The CDR3 coding sequence is TGTGCCAGCAGTTTATTGTGGGGTTATGAGCAGTTCTTC. Translation gives CASSLLWGYEQFF.

This clonotype has at least ten counts. The rearrangement links TRBV9 to TRBJ1-2; D gene ambiguous. Trimming removed 5 bases from V and 5 bases from J, with 10 bases in between. The germline gives CDR1 SGDLS, CDR2 YYNGEE. The CDR3 is 12 amino acids. CDR3 in amino acids: CASSVAGYGYTF. The CDR3 region has the DNA TGTGCCAGCAGTGTCGCGGGATATGGCTACACCTTC.

This clonotype was picked up many times. The chain links TRBV12-3 or TRBV12-4 to TRBJ2-7; TRBD1 matches 7 bases. V shed 6 bases and J 4 bases; nucleotides not matched to a gene: 9. This CDR3 spans 14 amino acids. The CDR3: CASSSWTGLYEQYF. In DNA, the CDR3 is TGTGCCAGCAGCTCGTGGACAGGTCTATACGAGCAGTACTTC.

This clonotype was observed a handful of times. A much larger clone lies one base from this, so it may be a read error. V is TRBV6-5 and J is TRBJ1-5, with TRBD1 as a possible D gene (5 bases). CDR1 and CDR2 from the germline V gene are MNHEY and SVGAGI. This CDR3 has 15 amino acids. CDR3 nucleotide sequence: TGTGCCAGCAGTTACCTGACAGATAGCAATCGGCCCCAGCATTTT. Protein sequence: CASSYLTDSNRPQHF.

Note on this clonotype: This clone may be a read error of a much larger clone one base away. This chain joins TRBV6-2 or TRBV6-3 and TRBJ2-1, with D possibly being TRBD1 or TRBD2 (5 bases each). This CDR3 has 17 residues. CDR1 is MNHEY and CDR2 is SVGEGT in the germline V gene. For the CDR3, the DNA is TGTGCCAGCAGTCACTCGTTGGGGCAGCGATCTAGCAGCAGGCAGTTCTTC. Encoded protein: CASSHSLGQRSSSRQFF.